This T cell receptor (beta chain) originates from a study of response to subunit inactivated influenza vaccine. The study's findings and limits: There was a suggestion from the authors that each seasonal influenza vaccination recruits few new T cells.

The CDR3 loop spans 14 amino acids. CDR1 and CDR2 from the germline V gene are SGDLS and YYNGEE. The ends lost 2 bases at V and 7 bases at J; junction bases unmatched: 6. This clonotype occurred a few times. No antigen is known for it. TCRdb analysed the RT-PCR reads with MiXCR anew, one entry per CDR3 protein. The sample lists more than 450,000 distinct CDR3 sequences; 12% were seen once. This sample comprised PBMCs from blood, obtained on the day of vaccination. The origin of this receptor is a man aged 50 to 59 who received an inactivated influenza vaccine. This chain uses TRBV9 with TRBJ1-2; 9 nucleotides line up with TRBD1. In DNA, the CDR3 is TGTGCCAGCAGCGTTCTGGGGACAGGGAGTGGCTACACCTTC. This codes for CASSVLGTGSGYTF. Based on the CDR3 plus reference TRBV9 and TRBJ1-2, the full variable domain is DSGVTQTPKHLITATGQRVTLRCSPRSGDLSVYWYQQSLDQGLQFLIQYYNGEERAKGNILERFSAQQFPDLHSELNLSSLELGDSALYFCASSVLGTGSGYTFGSGTRLTVV.